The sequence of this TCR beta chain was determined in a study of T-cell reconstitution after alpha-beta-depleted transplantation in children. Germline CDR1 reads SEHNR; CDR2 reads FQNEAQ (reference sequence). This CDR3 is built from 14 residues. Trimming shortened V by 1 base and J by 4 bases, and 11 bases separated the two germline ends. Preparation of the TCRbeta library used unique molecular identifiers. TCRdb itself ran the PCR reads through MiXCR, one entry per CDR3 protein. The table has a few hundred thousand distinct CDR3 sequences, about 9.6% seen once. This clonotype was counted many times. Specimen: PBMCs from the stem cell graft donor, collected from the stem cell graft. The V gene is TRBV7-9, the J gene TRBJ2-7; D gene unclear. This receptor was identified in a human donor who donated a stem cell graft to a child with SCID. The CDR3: CASSLDSGTYEQYF. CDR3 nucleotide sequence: TGTGCCAGCAGCTTAGACTCAGGCACATACGAGCAGTACTTC.